Below, 27 T cell receptor beta chains from the same sample are listed, as sequenced in a study of blood T cells in healthy people across ages. Alongside a J-beta primer mix, a sample-barcoded 5' primer served in a second PCR lasting roughly 7 to 11 cycles. One entry per CDR3 protein results from TCRdb running MiXCR on the 5' RACE reads. Among 910,000 or so distinct CDR3 sequences, roughly 51% were seen once, and the ten largest hold about a fifth. Sample: blood. These TCRs come from a woman aged 55 to 70 in good health.

This chain joins TRBV7-9 and TRBJ2-1, with TRBD1 as a possible D gene (6 bases). The tail of the sequence fits TRBJ2-7 better, so the J call may be wrong. The V gene's germline CDR1 is SEHNR and CDR2 FQNEAQ (reference sequence). CDR3 length: 16 residues. The CDR3 here is CASSIPGESSYNEQYF. The DNA of the CDR3 is TGTGCCAGCAGCATCCCAGGGGAAAGCTCCTACAATGAGCAGTACTTC.

About this clonotype itself: At one end the junction does not follow the germline gene, possibly because of a read error. This sequence joins TRBV2 and TRBJ2-5, with 9 bases fitting TRBD1. This CDR3 comprises 16 residues. Germline V gives CDR1 SNHLY, CDR2 FYNNEI. The CDR3 region is CANSEHWGQGGETQYF. Here the CDR3 DNA reads TGTGCCAACAGTGAACACTGGGGACAGGGTGGAGAGACCCAGTACTTC.

V and J are TRBV5-1 and TRBJ2-5; TRBD2 agrees at 14 bases. The length of the CDR3 is 14 residues. The J segment lost 11 bases and the V segment lost 7 bases, leaving 10 bases of the junction unmatched. CDR1 and CDR2 from the germline V gene are SGHRS and YFSETQ. The CDR3 reads CASGGTSGSHEQYF. The CDR3 DNA sequence: TGCGCCAGCGGTGGGACTAGCGGGAGCCATGAGCAGTACTTC. Based on the CDR3 plus reference TRBV5-1 and TRBJ2-5, the full variable domain is KAGVTQTPRYLIKTRGQQVTLSCSPISGHRSVSWYQQTPGQGLQFLFEYFSETQRNKGNFPGRFSGRQFSNSRSEMNVSTLELGDSALYLCASGGTSGSHEQYFGPGTRLLVL.

The CDR3 bases are TGTGCCAGCAGACGAGGGCTTAGTACCTACCTGCAGGATACGCAGTATTTT. It yields the protein CASRRGLSTYLQDTQYF. The chain recombines TRBV7-9 with TRBJ2-3; a weak D match, TRBD2 (5 bases). Germline CDR1 SEHNR, CDR2 FQNEAQ (reference sequence). V gave up 6 bases and J gave up 6 bases, with 25 bases separating them. The CDR3 is 17 amino acids. The full variable domain, its missing parts supplied by reference TRBV7-9 and TRBJ2-3, is DTGVSQNPRHKITKRGQNVTFRCDPISEHNRLYWYRQTLGQGPEFLTYFQNEAQLEKSRLLSDRFSAERPKGSFSTLEIQRTEQGDSAMYLCASRRGLSTYLQDTQYFGPGTRLTVL.

This clonotype has a count of ten or more. CDR3 protein: CASSPGRNYGYTF. CDR3 in DNA: TGTGCCAGCAGCCCGGGACGGAACTATGGCTACACCTTC. This sequence joins TRBV12-3 or TRBV12-4 and TRBJ1-2; perhaps TRBD1 as D (5 bases). CDR3 length: 13 amino acids. The V end was cut by 6 bases, the J end by 2 bases, with 10 bases between.

There are a few counts of this clonotype. The chain employs TRBV2 and TRBJ1-6; no clear D. V shed 6 bases and J shed 3 bases, with 6 bases lying between them. The germline V gene has CDR1 SNHLY and CDR2 FYNNEI. This CDR3 is built from 13 residues. The DNA for the CDR3 is TGTGCCAGCAGCGCTGGCTATAATTCACCCCTCCACTTT. Translating it yields CASSAGYNSPLHF. Supplemented by reference TRBV2 and TRBJ1-6, the full variable domain reads EPEVTQTPSHQVTQMGQEVILRCVPISNHLYFYWYRQILGQKVEFLVSFYNNEISEKSEIFDDQFSVERPDGSNFTLKIRSTKLEDSAMYFCASSAGYNSPLHFGNGTRLTVT.

The V gene is TRBV12-3 or TRBV12-4, the J gene TRBJ2-3, with D possibly TRBD2 on 5 matching bases. This CDR3 has 13 amino acids. Trimming removed 7 bases at V and 5 bases at J, with 13 bases between. As DNA, the CDR3 is TGTGCCAGCAATCGAGTGGGAGTAGATACGCAGTATTTT. Encoded protein: CASNRVGVDTQYF.

This clonotype was detected only a few times. The chain carries TRBV6-2 or TRBV6-3 and TRBJ2-4; no firm D call. Near its end, the DNA agrees better with TRBJ2-7, so the J call may be wrong. CDR1 is MNHEY and CDR2 is SVGEGT in the germline V gene. The CDR3 contains 13 residues. DNA for the CDR3: TGTGCCAGCAGTTCAACAGCCCACTACGAGCAGTACTTC. Residues: CASSSTAHYEQYF.

This chain uses TRBV4-1 with TRBJ2-5; 7 positions agree with TRBD1. Germline CDR1 and CDR2: MGHRA and YSYEKL. The CDR3 runs to 14 residues. The ends lost 3 bases at V and 1 base at J; junction bases unmatched: 2. In nucleotides, the CDR3 is TGCGCCAGCAGCCAGACAGGGCTCCAAGAGACCCAGTACTTC. This gives the protein CASSQTGLQETQYF.

The chain recombines TRBV29-1 with TRBJ2-3; D is uncertain. Trimming removed 6 bases from V and 4 bases from J, with 17 bases in between. The CDR3 has 14 residues. Germline V gives CDR1 SQVTM, CDR2 ANQGSEA. This chain's CDR3 is CSVPRSLHSDTQYF. The CDR3 nucleotides are TGCAGCGTGCCTCGGAGCCTCCATTCAGATACGCAGTATTTT.

This clonotype was observed many times. V is TRBV9 and J is TRBJ2-3; 9 bases map to TRBD2. The CDR3 contains 14 residues. CDR1 and CDR2 from the germline V gene are SGDLS and YYNGEE. The J segment lost 4 bases and the V segment lost 2 bases, leaving 2 bases of the junction unmatched. The CDR3 loop is CASSVRLAADTQYF. The CDR3 bases are TGTGCCAGCAGCGTTCGACTAGCGGCAGATACGCAGTATTTT.

The chain combines TRBV3-1 with TRBJ2-3; TRBD2 aligns across 11 bases. CDR1 is LGHDT and CDR2 is YNNKEL in the germline V gene (reference sequence). The V and J ends lost 1 base and 0 bases, in that order; junction bases with no gene match: 9. This CDR3 has 19 residues. The CDR3 region is CASSQVLAGGKISTDTQYF. CDR3 nucleotides: TGTGCCAGCAGCCAAGTATTAGCGGGAGGGAAGATTAGCACAGATACGCAGTATTTT.

The V gene is TRBV5-6, the J gene TRBJ1-6; TRBD1 agrees at 11 bases. J was trimmed by 9 bases and V by 4 bases; bases with no gene match: 6. Germline CDR1 and CDR2: SGHDT and YYEEEE. The CDR3 totals 15 residues. As DNA, the CDR3 is TGTGCCAGCAGCCCTGGGACAGGGGGACGTTCACCCCTCCACTTT. Protein sequence: CASSPGTGGRSPLHF. The whole variable domain, filled in from reference TRBV5-6 and TRBJ1-6, reads DAGVTQSPTHLIKTRGQQVTLRCSPKSGHDTVSWYQQALGQGPQFIFQYYEEEERQRGNFPDRFSGHQFPNYSSELNVNALLLGDSALYLCASSPGTGGRSPLHFGNGTRLTVT.

The rearrangement links TRBV5-6 to TRBJ2-7, with 9 bases aligning to TRBD2. The CDR3 contains 16 residues. The V segment lost 5 bases and the J segment 7 bases; nucleotides outside the gene matches: 16. Germline values: CDR1 SGHDT, CDR2 YYEEEE. The CDR3 loop is CASSLPGLAPYNEQYF. As DNA, the CDR3 is TGTGCCAGCAGTCTGCCGGGACTAGCCCCCTACAATGAGCAGTACTTC.

This clonotype was detected only a few times. The CDR3 region has the DNA TGTGCCACCAGTGATTTGCGCGACTTCCAAGAGACCCAGTACTTC. Protein: CATSDLRDFQETQYF. The J gene is TRBJ2-5, the V gene TRBV24-1, with D hard to call. The V and J ends lost 0 bases and 1 base respectively, with 8 bases between them. Germline CDR1 reads KGHDR; CDR2 reads SFDVKD. The CDR3 sequence is 15 residues long.

The CDR3 spells CASQRNADTQYF. In DNA, the CDR3 is TGTGCCAGCCAAAGAAATGCGGATACGCAGTATTTT. This chain connects TRBV3-1 to TRBJ2-3; D gene ambiguous. Germline assignment: CDR1 LGHDT and CDR2 YNNKEL (reference sequence). Trimming left V 8 bases short and J 6 bases short, with 12 bases between. The CDR3 runs to 12 residues.

This chain links TRBV28 with TRBJ2-1; tentatively, D is TRBD1 or TRBD2 (5 bases each). This CDR3 is 18 amino acids long. From germline, CDR1 is MDHEN and CDR2 SYDVKM. Trimming took 3 bases from V and 8 from J, leaving 26 bases between them. The CDR3 coding sequence is TGTGCCAGCAGTTTGAATTGGGCTAGCCGAAGAGGGGTCGATGAGCAGTTCTTC. It yields the protein CASSLNWASRRGVDEQFF.

The rearrangement joins TRBV29-1 to TRBJ2-4; tentative D call: TRBD2 (6 bases). The last part of the DNA fits TRBJ2-7 better; the J call may be wrong. CDR3 length: 17 amino acids. CDR1 is SQVTM, CDR2 ANQGSEA, per germline. This CDR3 is CSVEPLGGAKTGYEQYF. Written as DNA, the CDR3 is TGCAGCGTTGAACCCCTGGGGGGAGCCAAGACCGGCTACGAGCAGTACTTC.

Points on this clonotype: A read error is possible here, since a much larger clone lies one base away. The chain joins TRBV29-1 to TRBJ2-5; D is unresolved. The CDR3 is made up of 11 amino acids. The germline gives CDR1 SQVTM, CDR2 ANQGSEA. V lost 6 bases and J lost 4, with 9 bases in between. The CDR3: CSVPGIETQYF. For the CDR3, the DNA is TGCAGCGTCCCAGGAATAGAGACCCAGTACTTC.

J is TRBJ1-5 and V is TRBV12-3 or TRBV12-4, with 7 bases identical to TRBD1. There are 15 residues in the CDR3. Trimming removed 3 bases from V and 3 bases from J; junction bases left unmatched: 5. In DNA, the CDR3 is TGTGCCAGCAGTTTGACCGGGACAGACAATCAGCCCCAGCATTTT. It yields the protein CASSLTGTDNQPQHF.

The V gene is TRBV20-1, the J gene TRBJ2-6; a possible D gene is TRBD2 (7 bases). This CDR3 has 17 amino acids. Trimming pared 3 bases from V and 2 bases from J, leaving 17 bases between. Germline V gene lookup returns CDR1 DFQATT and CDR2 SNEGSKA (reference sequence). DNA for the CDR3: TGCAGTGCTAGGGATACAGGGAGGGTGGCTGGGGCCAACGTCCTGACTTTC. It yields the protein CSARDTGRVAGANVLTF.

The J gene is TRBJ2-7, the V gene TRBV27; TRBD1 aligns across 9 bases. TRBJ2-5 explains the end of the DNA better; the J call may be wrong. The CDR3 has 16 amino acids. The V gene's germline CDR1 is MNHEY and CDR2 SMNVEV (reference sequence). The CDR3 loop is CASRLHQGQGLETQYF. CDR3 DNA sequence: TGTGCCAGCAGGCTCCACCAGGGACAGGGCTTAGAGACCCAGTACTTC.

The V call is TRBV15, the J call TRBJ2-3; no firm D call. V was clipped by 0 bases and J by 1 base, with 11 bases between them. This CDR3 has 16 amino acids. Germline CDR1 LNHNV, CDR2 YYDKDF (reference sequence). The CDR3 loop is CATSRDKLLGTDTQYF. CDR3 in DNA: TGTGCCACCAGCAGAGATAAACTATTGGGCACAGATACGCAGTATTTT. Complete variable domain (other parts from reference TRBV15 and TRBJ2-3): DAMVIQNPRYQVTQFGKPVTLSCSQTLNHNVMYWYQQKSSQAPKLLFHYYDKDFNNEADTPDNFQSRRPNTSFCFLDIRSPGLGDTAMYLCATSRDKLLGTDTQYFGPGTRLTVL.

The chain couples TRBV4-3 to TRBJ2-1; TRBD2 agrees at 11 bases. After removal of 3 bases from V and 7 bases from J, the junction contained 8 bases not matched to a gene. This CDR3 region has 16 residues. Germline values: CDR1 LGHNA, CDR2 YSLEER. The CDR3 coding sequence is TGCGCCAGCAGCCATGTTACTAGCGGGAGTAGTAATGAGCAGTTCTTC. The encoded protein is CASSHVTSGSSNEQFF.

This clonotype was observed a handful of times. The chain is built from TRBV7-2 and TRBJ2-1, with 7 bases that match TRBD1. The CDR3 is 15 residues long. The V gene end was trimmed by 5 bases and the J gene end by 4 bases; junction bases not matched to a gene: 8. The germline CDR1 and CDR2 sequences are SGHTA and FQGNSA. The CDR3 region has the DNA TGTGCCAGCAGCACTAGGACAGGCTATTACAATGAGCAGTTCTTC. As protein: CASSTRTGYYNEQFF. Variable domain in full (rest from reference TRBV7-2 and TRBJ2-1): GAGVSQSPSNKVTEKGKDVELRCDPISGHTALYWYRQSLGQGLEFLIYFQGNSAPDKSGLPSDRFSAERTGGSVSTLTIQRTQQEDSAVYLCASSTRTGYYNEQFFGPGTRLTVL.

This rearrangement joins TRBV21-1 to TRBJ2-7; the D call in the table, TRBD1, was not verified against the DNA. TRBV21-1 corresponds to a pseudogene. The CDR3 is 13 amino acids. Here the CDR3 DNA reads TGTGCCAGCAGCAGATACACAGGGGTTGAGCAGTACTTC. The encoded protein is CASSRYTGVEQYF.

J is TRBJ2-1 and V is TRBV29-1; 7 bases are shared with TRBD2. TRBJ2-7 explains the end of the DNA better; the J call may be wrong. Germline loops: CDR1 SQVTM, CDR2 ANQGSEA. The CDR3 totals 14 residues. The CDR3 bases are TGCAGCGTCCCGTCGGGGGGAGGGTACAATGAGCAGTACTTC. Translated: CSVPSGGGYNEQYF.